Below, 7 T cell receptor beta chains from the same sample are listed, as sequenced in a study of patients and donors after allogeneic stem cell transplantation. Each CDR3 protein is one row after TCRdb ran MiXCR on the RT-PCR reads. This table holds hundreds of thousands of distinct CDR3 sequences, 16% found once. Specimen: blood, either unsorted or a sorted T cell fraction (not recorded which). These receptors all come from a human donor who was either an allogeneic HSCT recipient or a stem cell or donor lymphocyte infusion donor (not recorded which). It is not recorded whose cells these are; they may come from a transplant donor.

This clonotype was observed a handful of times. The chain couples TRBV6-5 to TRBJ2-7; either TRBD1 or TRBD2 may supply D (5 bases each). V shed 0 bases and J shed 2 bases, with 11 bases lying between them. The germline gives CDR1 MNHEY, CDR2 SVGAGI. The CDR3 is 15 residues long. This chain's CDR3 is CASSYSRGSTYEQYF. The DNA of the CDR3 is TGTGCCAGCAGTTACTCGAGGGGCTCCACCTACGAGCAGTACTTC.

In this sample, this clonotype turned up a few times. The J gene is TRBJ2-7, the V gene TRBV15, with 8 bases fitting TRBD1. The CDR3 is made up of 16 amino acids. The V gene's germline CDR1 is LNHNV and CDR2 YYDKDF (reference sequence). Trimming took 0 bases from V and 2 from J; bases not matched to a gene: 6. This CDR3 reads CATSRDSGDRPYEQYF. CDR3 DNA sequence: TGTGCCACCAGCAGAGATTCTGGGGACAGGCCCTACGAGCAGTACTTC.

This chain connects TRBV20-1 to TRBJ1-6; TRBD1 might be the D (5 bases). Germline V gene sequence: CDR1 DFQATT, CDR2 SNEGSKA (reference sequence). The CDR3 has 15 residues. Trimming removed 0 bases from V and 1 base from J, with 7 bases in between. For the CDR3, the DNA is TGCAGTGCTAGAGACCAGGGTTCCTATAATTCACCCCTCCACTTT. The encoded protein is CSARDQGSYNSPLHF.

This clonotype was seen a handful of times. V gene TRBV6-1 combines with J gene TRBJ2-3, with 8 bases lining up with TRBD2. After removal of 6 bases from V and 2 bases from J, the junction contained 13 bases not matched to a gene. CDR3 length equals 17 residues. The germline gives CDR1 MNHNS, CDR2 SASEGT. Written as DNA, the CDR3 is TGTGCCAGCAGCCCCAATTACGGGAGGGCCTTCACAGATACGCAGTATTTT. It is translated as CASSPNYGRAFTDTQYF.

The chain combines TRBV5-1 with TRBJ2-7; 7 bases are shared with TRBD2. J lost 2 bases, V lost 2 bases, and 7 bases had no gene match. The CDR3 is 15 amino acids. Germline assignment: CDR1 SGHRS and CDR2 YFSETQ. The CDR3 sequence is CASSFTAGVPYEQYF. CDR3 DNA sequence: TGCGCCAGCAGCTTTACGGCGGGAGTCCCCTACGAGCAGTACTTC.

This clonotype was recorded a few times. The chain joins TRBV3-1 to TRBJ1-1, with D unresolved. The CDR3 is made up of 14 amino acids. Looked up from germline, CDR1 is LGHDT and CDR2 is YNNKEL (reference sequence). The V end lost 5 bases, the J end lost 8 bases, and 18 bases lay between the germline ends. CDR3 DNA: TGTGCCAGCAGCTCGGTCGACGGCGCGAGAGAAGCTTTCTTT. Translated: CASSSVDGAREAFF.

This clonotype was observed a few times. The chain uses TRBV20-1 and TRBJ1-2, with D tentatively TRBD1 (6 bases). Germline V gene sequence: CDR1 DFQATT, CDR2 SNEGSKA (reference sequence). This CDR3 has 15 amino acids. Between the trimmed V and J ends, which lost 4 bases and 0 bases, there was a span of 15 bases. The CDR3 DNA reads TGCAGTGCTACGGAAGGGGGGGCAACTAACTATGGCTACACCTTC. Translation gives CSATEGGATNYGYTF.